This T cell receptor (beta chain) is drawn from a study of blood T cell repertoires in COVID-19. Of note for this clone: Other DNA sequences in the same sample also yield this CDR3.

TCRdb's table, derived via immunoSEQ multiplex PCR, lists solely in-frame clones and lacks some. Of 220,000 or so clones listed, 70% to 85% were seen once; the top ten hold roughly 1.3%. This CDR3 has 15 residues. Germline lookup yields CDR1 LGHNA and CDR2 YNFKEQ. J gave up 4 bases and V 4 bases, and 5 bases lay outside the gene matches. The sequenced material came from PBMCs or T cells enriched from blood (not recorded which). The chain joins TRBV4-2 to TRBJ2-3; 10 bases are shared with TRBD2. The clonotype was recovered from a middle-aged woman with acute COVID-19. This CDR3 reads CASSRSGGVADTQYF. In nucleotides, the CDR3 is TGTGCCAGCAGCCGAAGCGGGGGGGTGGCAGATACGCAGTATTTT.